This T cell receptor (beta chain) appears in the sequencing data of a study of T cell clonality in common variable immunodeficiency. Notes on the study in general: In common variable immunodeficiency, TCR beta chains reportedly carried fewer deletions and N-nucleotide insertions.

The V and J ends lost 5 bases and 5 bases respectively, with 4 bases between them. This CDR3 spans 11 amino acids. The germline V gene encodes CDR1 SGHRS and CDR2 YFSETQ. Points on this clone: What it recognizes is unknown. The read stops 3 residues short of the end of the CDR3; the missing end is completed from the germline J gene.

Using immunoSEQ multiplex PCR, the repertoire was profiled, and TCRdb retains in-frame clones only, with some absent. Listed for the sample are roughly 42,000 clones, none seen a single time. The material sequenced was peripheral blood mononuclear cells. The TCR originated in a human donor with common variable immunodeficiency. V and J are TRBV5-1 and TRBJ1-4, with no clear D. The part of the CDR3 DNA that was read is TGCGCCAGCAGTATAAATGAAAAA. Translating gives CASSINEK. Given in full, the CDR3 is CASSINEKLFF.